A single sample gave rise to the 12 T cell receptor beta chains below, sequenced in a study of regulatory T cells in long-lasting Graves disease (dated by TCRdb to the early 2020s). Preparation of the library involved multiplex PCR. Instrument used: Illumina HiSeq 4000. CDR3 regions were amplified by Arm-PCR with iRepertoire HTBI primers to construct TCR beta libraries. TCRdb trimmed public reads at Q25 via fastp, called clones via MiXCR and kept in-frame beta chains. Every distinct CDR3 protein forms one entry, paired with its most common genes and DNA. This sample is represented by hundreds of thousands of distinct CDR3 sequences; around 30% of them were singletons. About two fifths of the sample lies in the top ten. The time point label on this specimen signifies: persistent/refractory GD, antithyroid drugs over 5 years with positive TRAb. RNA was extracted from PBMCs in TRIzol for both TCR sequencing and RNA sequencing.

The sequences come from peripheral blood mononuclear cells (PBMCs), collected when the disease was refractory, from a patient treated with antithyroid drugs. These TCRs come from a female donor with Graves disease.

The J gene is TRBJ1-2, the V gene TRBV5-6; D remains unclear. CDR3 length equals 13 residues. The V end was cut by 4 bases, the J end by 4 bases, with 11 bases between. Germline V CDR1 and CDR2: SGHDT, YYEEEE. CDR3: CASSGEGIYGYTF. DNA for the CDR3: TGTGCCAGCAGCGGAGAGGGAATCTATGGCTACACCTTC. Full variable domain (missing parts from reference TRBV5-6 and TRBJ1-2): DAGVTQSPTHLIKTRGQQVTLRCSPKSGHDTVSWYQQALGQGPQFIFQYYEEEERQRGNFPDRFSGHQFPNYSSELNVNALLLGDSALYLCASSGEGIYGYTFGSGTRLTVV.

This clonotype has a count of ten or more. The chain combines TRBV12-5 with TRBJ1-1; no reliable D call. The CDR3 has 13 residues. Germline V gene sequence: CDR1 LGHNT, CDR2 FRNRAP. Trimming left V 5 bases short and J 2 bases short, with 9 bases between. CDR3 in amino acids: CASGVHPNTEAFF. CDR3 nucleotide sequence: TGTGCTAGTGGTGTCCACCCCAACACTGAAGCTTTCTTT.

The chain links TRBV12-3 or TRBV12-4 to TRBJ1-4, with 10 bases lining up with TRBD1. Trimming cost V 5 bases and J 8 bases; bases outside gene matches: 5. The CDR3 extends over 14 amino acids. For the CDR3, the DNA is TGTGCCAGCAGTCCGACAGGGGGCTGGGAAAAACTGTTTTTT. Translating it yields CASSPTGGWEKLFF.

This clonotype was counted between two and nine times. V is TRBV20-1 and J is TRBJ2-5; D possibly corresponds to TRBD2 (6 bases). Germline assignment: CDR1 DFQATT and CDR2 SNEGSKA (reference sequence). V lost 4 bases to trimming and J lost 1 base, with 10 bases between them. The CDR3 covers 13 residues. The CDR3 coding sequence is TGCAGTGCTACTCCCGGGAGCCAAGAGACCCAGTACTTC. Protein sequence: CSATPGSQETQYF.

This clonotype was counted many times. The chain employs TRBV2 and TRBJ1-6; D gene ambiguous. CDR3 length: 16 amino acids. CDR1 is SNHLY, CDR2 FYNNEI, per germline. Between the trimmed V and J ends, which lost 0 bases and 5 bases, there was a span of 11 bases. Written as DNA, the CDR3 is TGTGCCAGCAGTGAAGCGGCGTCTCGAAATAATTCACCCCTCCACTTT. Translating it yields CASSEAASRNNSPLHF. Based on the CDR3 plus reference TRBV2 and TRBJ1-6, the full variable domain is EPEVTQTPSHQVTQMGQEVILRCVPISNHLYFYWYRQILGQKVEFLVSFYNNEISEKSEIFDDQFSVERPDGSNFTLKIRSTKLEDSAMYFCASSEAASRNNSPLHFGNGTRLTVT.

J is TRBJ2-2 and V is TRBV12-3 or TRBV12-4; tentatively, D is TRBD1 or TRBD2 (5 bases each). The CDR3 totals 17 residues. Trimming took off 3 bases at V and 6 bases at J, with 20 bases between the two ends. CDR3 bases: TGTGCCAGCAGTTTTCGGAGGCAGGGAAGTGGCGCCGGGGAGCTGTTTTTT. It encodes CASSFRRQGSGAGELFF.

The sample holds many counts of this clonotype. The chain carries TRBV11-2 and TRBJ2-5; 9 bases are a match to TRBD2. Germline V lookup: CDR1 SGHAT, CDR2 FQNNGV. V was clipped by 3 bases and J by 4 bases; unmatched bases: 6. This CDR3 contains 15 residues. CDR3 in DNA: TGTGCCAGCAGCTTTGGCGGGAGGGGGACAGAGACCCAGTACTTC. It specifies CASSFGGRGTETQYF.

The chain uses TRBV14 and TRBJ2-6; TRBD1 is a possible D gene (5 bases). CDR3 length: 17 amino acids. Germline V CDR1 and CDR2: SGHDN, FVKESK. V was cut by 4 bases and J by 9 bases, with 22 bases left in between. CDR3 in DNA: TGTGCCAGCAGCCTCTCGGTCAGGGAAGTGGGTAACAACGTCCTGACTTTC. It specifies CASSLSVREVGNNVLTF.

The rearrangement joins TRBV3-1 to TRBJ1-5; D possibly corresponds to TRBD1 (5 bases). The V and J ends lost 2 bases and 6 bases respectively, with 14 bases between them. The CDR3 runs to 15 residues. Germline-derived CDR1 and CDR2 are LGHDT and YNNKEL (reference sequence). The CDR3 protein is CASSQTQGLLQPQHF. Written as DNA, the CDR3 is TGTGCCAGCAGCCAAACCCAGGGCTTGCTTCAGCCCCAGCATTTT.

This clonotype was seen a handful of times. This chain joins TRBV6-1 and TRBJ1-4; D might be TRBD1 (6 bases). Germline CDR1 is MNHNS and CDR2 is SASEGT. The V end lost 5 bases, the J end lost 5 bases, and 12 bases lay between the germline ends. The CDR3 is 14 residues long. CDR3 amino acids: CASSPKGGNEKLFF. CDR3 in DNA: TGTGCCAGCAGTCCCAAGGGGGGCAATGAAAAACTGTTTTTT.

Many counts were recorded for this clonotype. The V gene is TRBV27, the J gene TRBJ1-2; 8 bases agree with TRBD1. Losses at the gene ends were 3 bases for V and 11 bases for J; bases not matched to a gene: 14. The CDR3 length is 15 residues. CDR1 and CDR2 from the germline V gene are MNHEY and SMNVEV (reference sequence). Here the CDR3 reads CASSFLTGDGRRYTF. The CDR3 DNA sequence: TGTGCCAGCAGTTTTCTGACAGGGGACGGTAGAAGGTACACCTTC.

The DNA for the CDR3 is TGTGCCAGCCGTGAGGGGAAAGCTTTCTTT. Translation gives CASREGKAFF. This sequence joins TRBV19 and TRBJ1-1; tentatively, D is TRBD1 (5 bases). The germline V gene encodes CDR1 LNHDA and CDR2 SQIVND (reference sequence). Deletions cut 9 bases from V and 9 bases from J, with 11 bases between. The CDR3 loop spans 10 amino acids.